The rows below give T cell receptor beta chains drawn from one sample of a study of blood T cell repertoires in COVID-19. Some clones are missing from TCRdb's copy, which holds only in-frame ones; the method was immunoSEQ multiplex PCR. Of 150,000 to 200,000 clones in the sample, just over 85% were seen once. The specimen was peripheral blood. These receptors were obtained from a man aged 45-65 years with active or convalescent COVID-19. The CDR3 runs from the conserved cysteine through the conserved F or W. D genes are given only for firm matches. Expanded clones get a size class; other rows say once, few or many, or leave the size out.

V	size	J	D	DNA	CDR3
TRBV7-2	-	TRBJ2-7	-	TGTGCCAGCAGCTTAATGAGCTTTCAGTACTTC	CASSLMSFQYF
TRBV11-3	-	TRBJ2-1	-	TGTGCCAGCAGCTTAGTGGAGGGAAATGAGCAGTTCTTC	CASSLVEGNEQFF
TRBV3-1/TRBV3-2	once	TRBJ1-5	TRBD1	TGTGCCAGCAGCCAAGACCCGACAGGGGGTCAGCCCCAGCATTTT	CASSQDPTGGQPQHF
TRBV27	-	TRBJ1-6	TRBD1	TGTGCCAGCAGTTTATCCATGACCGGGACAGGGGTTTTAGGTGATTCACCCCTCCACTTT	CASSLSMTGTGVLGDSPLHF
TRBV5-4	-	TRBJ1-1	-	TGTGCCAGCAGCTTGGTGGGGCGTCTGAACACTGAAGCTTTCTTT	CASSLVGRLNTEAFF
TRBV27	-	TRBJ2-1	-	TGTGCCAGCAGTAAAGATTGGAGCTCCTACAATGAGCAGTTCTTC	CASSKDWSSYNEQFF
TRBV7-2	-	TRBJ1-1	-	TGTGCCAGCAGCTTCAACAGTGGGACTGAAGCTTTCTTT	CASSFNSGTEAFF
TRBV4-3	-	TRBJ2-2	-	TGCGCCAGCAGCCAAGATCGGAGGGACACCGGGGAGCTGTTTTTT	CASSQDRRDTGELFF
TRBV6-2/TRBV6-3	few	TRBJ2-7	-	TGTGCCAGCAGTTACCCTGAATTCCAGGGGTCCCCCTACGAGCAGTACTTC	CASSYPEFQGSPYEQYF
TRBV14	-	TRBJ1-2	TRBD1	TGTGCCAGCAGCCAAGATCGGGGGACAGGGGGCTTAGACTATGGCTACACCTTC	CASSQDRGTGGLDYGYTF
TRBV18	-	TRBJ2-3	TRBD2	TGTGCCAGCTCACTCCAACTAGCGGGGGGTACCTTCGGTACGCAGTATTTT	CASSLQLAGGTFGTQYF
TRBV29-1	-	TRBJ2-7	-	TGCAGCGTCCCAACAGGGTTCCACGAGCAGTACTTC	CSVPTGFHEQYF
TRBV4-2	few	TRBJ1-5	TRBD1	TGTGCCAGCAGCCAAGATTCCGGGACAGGGCTTGGTCAGCCCCAGCATTTT	CASSQDSGTGLGQPQHF
TRBV27	-	TRBJ2-3	-	TGTGCCAGCAGTCCCTTGGCGGGGAGCACAGATACGCAGTATTTT	CASSPLAGSTDTQYF
TRBV4-2	-	TRBJ2-7	-	TGTGCCAGCAGCCAAGACCCGGGGGAGCAGTACTTC	CASSQDPGEQYF
TRBV18	-	TRBJ2-4	-	TGTGCCAGCTCACCACCGGGCCAGCCGGGGGACATTCAGTACTTC	CASSPPGQPGDIQYF
TRBV21-1	-	TRBJ2-7	-	TGTGCCAGCAGCACGCCAGGGGCCTCCTACGAGCAGTACTTC	CASSTPGASYEQYF
TRBV4-3	-	TRBJ1-3	-	TGCGCCAGCAGCCAAACAGGGTCTGCGGACACCATATATTTT	CASSQTGSADTIYF
TRBV6-5	-	TRBJ1-2	TRBD1	TGTGCCAGCAGAGGCCCGGGACAGGGGGTAGGCTACACCTTC	CASRGPGQGVGYTF
TRBV5-4	-	TRBJ1-4	-	TGTGCCAGCAGCTTGTCGGCGGGGGGGGATGAAAAACTGTTTTTT	CASSLSAGGDEKLFF
TRBV12-5	-	TRBJ2-7	-	TGTGCTAGTGGTAGCGGTCTCCCAGGTGAGCAGTACTTC	CASGSGLPGEQYF
TRBV7-3	-	TRBJ2-3	-	TGTGCCAGCAGCTTAGTGCCGGGGTCAGATACGCAGTATTTT	CASSLVPGSDTQYF
TRBV19	-	TRBJ2-7	TRBD1	TGTGCCAGTAGTATGGGGGACAGGGCTTACGAGCAGTACTTC	CASSMGDRAYEQYF
TRBV25-1	once	TRBJ2-5	TRBD1	TGTGCCAGCAGTGAATTTAACAGGGGGCGCCGAGAGACCCAGTACTTC	CASSEFNRGRRETQYF
TRBV6-5	-	TRBJ1-1	-	TGTGCCAGCAGGATCAGGGCAGAAGCTTTCTTT	CASRIRAEAFF
TRBV29-1	once	TRBJ1-2	TRBD1	TGCAGCGTCAGGGGGATAGACTATGGCTACACCTTC	CSVRGIDYGYTF
TRBV5-4	-	TRBJ2-1	TRBD2	TGTGCCAGCAGCAATCGACTAGCGGGGGGGCCGGGTGAGCAGTTCTTC	CASSNRLAGGPGEQFF
TRBV4-1	-	TRBJ2-7	TRBD1	TGCGCCAGCAGCCAAAGGACAGGAGATTACGAGCAGTACTTC	CASSQRTGDYEQYF
TRBV6-2/TRBV6-3	-	TRBJ1-2	-	TGTGCCAGCAGTTATTCTTCGACAACCTATGGCTACACCTTC	CASSYSSTTYGYTF
TRBV30	-	TRBJ2-5	TRBD2	TGTGCCTGGAGTACGGCCGGGGGGGCTGAGACCCAGTACTTC	CAWSTAGGAETQYF
TRBV7-2	few	TRBJ2-4	TRBD1	TGTGCCAGCAGATCCGACAGGGCAAATGTCATTCAGTACTTC	CASRSDRANVIQYF
TRBV19	-	TRBJ1-4	TRBD1	TGTGCCAGTAGGACAGGGTCGGGACTGTTTTTT	CASRTGSGLFF
TRBV19	-	TRBJ2-7	TRBD2	TGTGCCAGTAGTCGAGGACTAGCGGGAGTATACGAGCAGTACTTC	CASSRGLAGVYEQYF
TRBV18	-	TRBJ1-2	TRBD1	TGTGCCAGCTCACCACCCGACAGGGTTATAAACTATGGCTACACCTTC	CASSPPDRVINYGYTF